This T cell receptor beta chain emerged from a study of shared clonotypes between healthy human individuals. Using immunoSEQ multiplex PCR, the repertoire was profiled, and TCRdb retains in-frame clones only, with some absent. This table holds 600,000 to 700,000 clones, around four fifths found once. The sequencing sample was made of memory CD4+ T cells sorted from blood. Described subset: CD45RA-negative fraction. This TCR was recovered from a woman aged 25 to 45 in good health.

CDR3 region: CASSKLRQGNTNYGYTF. DNA for the CDR3: TGTGCCAGCAGCAAACTTAGACAGGGTAATACCAACTATGGCTACACCTTC. The chain combines TRBV5-6 with TRBJ1-2; 7 bases are a match to TRBD1. The CDR3 has 17 amino acids. The trim removed 4 bases at V and 2 bases at J, leaving 14 bases unmatched. CDR1 is SGHDT, CDR2 YYEEEE, per germline.